The clone carrying this T cell receptor beta chain was counted only a few times. Its matching antigen is unknown. One entry per CDR3 protein, called by TCRdb with MiXCR from the 5' RACE reads. The sample holds approximately 500,000 distinct CDR3 sequences, around 27% seen once. The data were taken from a study of T-cell memory formation after mild COVID-19. Looking at the study overall: TCR clusters were largely donor specific. The study, taken as a whole, reports: Within pre-infection memory, some responding clones were found, suggesting cross-reactive memory joined. The main location of contracting CD4+ clones was CM and EM, and that of contracting CD8+ clones was EMRA.

Trimming cost V 3 bases and J 0 bases, with 15 bases left between them. CDR1 and CDR2 (germline): KGHSH, LQKENI. The CDR3 is made up of 16 amino acids. The clonotype was recovered from an adult woman who had mild COVID-19 (a few samples of this study predate the infection). Cell type and time point are not known. Sequencing used PBMCs or a T cell subset sorted from them (not recorded which). V usage is TRBV18 and J usage is TRBJ2-7; possibly TRBD1 for D (5 bases). CDR3 sequence reads: CASSPRTSRTSYEQYF. In DNA form, the CDR3 reads TGTGCCAGCTCACCGAGGACATCCCGAACCTCCTACGAGCAGTACTTC.